One T cell receptor beta chain is described in this entry. Clones were sequenced by immunoSEQ multiplex PCR, and TCRdb holds only the in-frame ones, with some missing. The table includes 85,000 to 120,000 clones, about 90% detected once. Trimming removed 1 base from V and 4 bases from J, with 14 bases in between. Germline V CDR1 and CDR2: SEHNR, FQNEAQ (reference sequence). The CDR3 spans 16 residues. This sample is drawn from a study of T cell changes during pregnancy in multiple sclerosis. The V and J genes are TRBV7-9 and TRBJ2-1; D unclear. The sequence was obtained from a female donor with multiple sclerosis, enrolled in a pregnancy study. The material sequenced was peripheral blood, taken before pregnancy. The CDR3 reads CASSLEWSSRYNEQFF. The DNA for the CDR3 is TGTGCCAGCAGCTTAGAGTGGAGTTCAAGATACAATGAGCAGTTCTTC.